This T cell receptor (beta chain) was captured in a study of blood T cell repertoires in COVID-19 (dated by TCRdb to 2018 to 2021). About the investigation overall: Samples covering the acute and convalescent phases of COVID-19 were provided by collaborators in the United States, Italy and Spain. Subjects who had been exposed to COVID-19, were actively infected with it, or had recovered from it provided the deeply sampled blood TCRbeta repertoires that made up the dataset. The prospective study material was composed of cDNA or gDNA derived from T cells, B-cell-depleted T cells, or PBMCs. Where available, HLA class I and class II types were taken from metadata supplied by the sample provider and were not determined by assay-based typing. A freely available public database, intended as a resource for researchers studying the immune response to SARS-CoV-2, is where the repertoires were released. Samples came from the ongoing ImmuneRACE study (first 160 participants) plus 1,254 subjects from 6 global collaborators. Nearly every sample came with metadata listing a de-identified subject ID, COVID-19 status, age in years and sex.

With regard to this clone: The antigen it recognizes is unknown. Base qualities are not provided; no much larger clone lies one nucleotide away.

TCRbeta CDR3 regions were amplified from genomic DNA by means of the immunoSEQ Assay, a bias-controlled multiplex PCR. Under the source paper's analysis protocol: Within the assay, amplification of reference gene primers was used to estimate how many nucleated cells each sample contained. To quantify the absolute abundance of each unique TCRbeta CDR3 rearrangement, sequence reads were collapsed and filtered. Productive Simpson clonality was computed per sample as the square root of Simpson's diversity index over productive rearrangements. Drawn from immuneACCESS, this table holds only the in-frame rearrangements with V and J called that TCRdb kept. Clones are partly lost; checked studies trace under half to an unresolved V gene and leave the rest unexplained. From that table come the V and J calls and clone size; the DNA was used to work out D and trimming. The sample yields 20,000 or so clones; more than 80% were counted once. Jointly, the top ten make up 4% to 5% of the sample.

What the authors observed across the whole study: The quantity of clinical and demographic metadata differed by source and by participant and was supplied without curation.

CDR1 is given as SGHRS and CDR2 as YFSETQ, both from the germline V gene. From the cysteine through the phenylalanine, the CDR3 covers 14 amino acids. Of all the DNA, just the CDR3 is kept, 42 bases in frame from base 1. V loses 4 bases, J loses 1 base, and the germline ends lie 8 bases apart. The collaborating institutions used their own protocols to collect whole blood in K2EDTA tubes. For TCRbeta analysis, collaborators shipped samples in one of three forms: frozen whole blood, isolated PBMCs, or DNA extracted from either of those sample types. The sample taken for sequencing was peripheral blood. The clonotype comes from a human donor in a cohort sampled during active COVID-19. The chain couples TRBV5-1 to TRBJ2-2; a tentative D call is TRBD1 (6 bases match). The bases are TGCGCCAGCAGCCGGGACAAGAACACCGGGGAGCTGTTTTTT. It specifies CASSRDKNTGELFF.